These 2 T cell receptor beta chains were all obtained from the same sample, sequenced in a study of blood T cell repertoires in COVID-19. Libraries were prepared by immunoSEQ multiplex PCR; TCRdb keeps only in-frame clonotypes and omits some of them. The sample has tens of thousands of clones, around 90% seen once; the top ten hold 2.3%. The specimen was peripheral blood. The source of these receptors is a human donor with active COVID-19. The donor label of this sample is uncertain.

The chain joins TRBV10-1 to TRBJ1-3; perhaps TRBD1 as D (5 bases). V was cut by 4 bases and J by 2 bases, with 21 bases left in between. Germline CDR1 is WNHNN and CDR2 is SYGVQD (reference sequence). There are 18 residues in the CDR3. As DNA, the CDR3 is TGCGCCAGCAGTGTGCAGGGACTCAACCCTCGCCCTGGAAACACCATATATTTT. Its protein product is CASSVQGLNPRPGNTIYF.

The chain links TRBV2 to TRBJ1-4; 7 positions agree with TRBD1. Unmatched junction bases numbered 6, after V lost 2 bases and J lost 3 bases. In germline, CDR1 is SNHLY, CDR2 FYNNEI. The CDR3 has 16 amino acids. CDR3 residues: CASSELATGANEKLFF. The CDR3 DNA reads as TGTGCCAGCAGTGAATTAGCTACAGGGGCTAATGAAAAACTGTTTTTT.